Following are 27 T cell receptor beta chains from one sample sequenced in a study of CD8+CD57+ T cells in acquired aplastic anemia (dated by TCRdb to the late 2010s). The patients picked for sequencing were ones in whom flow cytometry had shown an expansion of CD8+CD57+ cells. Sequencing took place on an Illumina HiSeq 2000. Genomic DNA was used as template for profiling of TCR beta VDJ combinations and CDR3 sequences. TCRdb redid the processing of the public reads, applying fastp at Q25 and MiXCR, and retained in-frame beta chains. Under each unique CDR3 protein, matching rows form one entry showing the most common genes and DNA. In this sample the table shows 200,000 to 300,000 distinct CDR3 sequences, less than 85% of which occur a single time. Together, the top ten hold approximately 42% of the sample. The sequenced sample was sorted CD4+, CD8+, or CD8+CD57+ T cells (not recorded which) from PBMCs. Receptors originate from a human donor with aplastic anemia.

The genes are TRBV7-3 and TRBJ2-3; 8 nucleotides line up with TRBD2. Germline values: CDR1 SGHTA, CDR2 FQGTGA. J lost 8 bases, V lost 6 bases, and 10 bases had no gene match. The CDR3 length is 14 residues. The CDR3 region has the DNA TGTGCCAGCAGAATAGCGGGAAATGCCGTTACGCAGTATTTT. Residues: CASRIAGNAVTQYF.

This clonotype came up a few times. The V call is TRBV5-4, the J call TRBJ1-2; perhaps TRBD1 as D (5 bases). Germline V gene data show CDR1 as SGHNT and CDR2 as YYREEE (reference sequence). There are 14 residues in the CDR3. Trimming removed 4 bases from V and 5 bases from J, with 15 bases in between. CDR3 protein: CASSRDGLVYGYTF. Here the CDR3 DNA reads TGTGCCAGCAGCCGGGACGGGCTCGTATATGGCTACACCTTC.

The rearrangement uses TRBV10-1 and TRBJ2-7; TRBD2 matches 7 bases. The CDR3 runs 14 residues. Germline trimming cut 6 bases from V and 7 bases from J; bases unmatched to any gene: 12. Germline values: CDR1 WNHNN, CDR2 SYGVQD (reference sequence). Here the CDR3 DNA reads TGCGCCAGCAGCGCCGGGACTATTGGGGGAGAGCAGTACTTC. The encoded protein is CASSAGTIGGEQYF.

The V and J genes are TRBV7-2 and TRBJ1-6; unclear D gene. The CDR3 has 16 residues. V dropped 5 bases and J dropped 13 bases, with 24 bases sitting between them. Looked up from germline, CDR1 is SGHTA and CDR2 is FQGNSA. The DNA of the CDR3 is TGTGCCAGCAGCGCCAGCAGCGCCTCCGATAAGCAGCCCCTCCACTTT. Translation: CASSASSASDKQPLHF. Filled out from reference TRBV7-2 and TRBJ1-6, the complete variable domain reads GAGVSQSPSNKVTEKGKDVELRCDPISGHTALYWYRQSLGQGLEFLIYFQGNSAPDKSGLPSDRFSAERTGGSVSTLTIQRTQQEDSAVYLCASSASSASDKQPLHFGNGTRLTVT.

The chain combines TRBV7-9 with TRBJ2-5, with D uncertain. CDR1 is SEHNR, CDR2 FQNEAQ, per germline (reference sequence). V lost 5 bases and J lost 5, with 12 bases in between. The CDR3 is made up of 13 amino acids. The CDR3 DNA reads TGTGCCAGCAGCCAAGGTAGTTGGGAGACCCAGTACTTC. This encodes CASSQGSWETQYF. The variable domain in full, completed from reference TRBV7-9 and TRBJ2-5, reads DTGVSQNPRHKITKRGQNVTFRCDPISEHNRLYWYRQTLGQGPEFLTYFQNEAQLEKSRLLSDRFSAERPKGSFSTLEIQRTEQGDSAMYLCASSQGSWETQYFGPGTRLLVL.

There are a few counts of this clonotype. The missing conserved phenylalanine or tryptophan at the end of this CDR3 makes a read error likely. The limits of the CDR3 on the DNA are not certain, so only TCRdb's listed CDR3 is given. The J gene is TRBJ2-3, the V gene TRBV7-8; the table's TRBD1 call for D was not verified on the DNA. Germline V CDR1 and CDR2: SGHVS, FQNEAQ. From its first to its last residue, the CDR3 has 12 amino acids. The CDR3 is CASSVDPDGTAL.

For this clonotype: The junction and the germline gene differ at one end; a read error may be behind it. The genes are TRBV15 and TRBJ2-6; possible D gene TRBD2, 6 bases. CDR3 length: 16 amino acids. CDR1 and CDR2 (germline): LNHNV, YYDKDF (reference sequence). CDR3: CASSRAGRYGANVLTF. The CDR3 DNA follows: TGTGCCAGCAGCAGAGCGGGTAGGTACGGGGCCAACGTCCTGACGTTC.

In regard to this clonotype: One end of the junction fails to match germline, which may point to a read error. The rearrangement uses TRBV7-2 and TRBJ2-3; the D is unclear. The CDR3 totals 14 residues. Germline loops: CDR1 SGHTA, CDR2 FQGNSA. CDR3 protein: CASSLDGAEQYHGF. CDR3 DNA: TGTGCCAGCAGCTTAGATGGAGCCGAGCAGTACCACGGGTTT.

This clonotype was seen a handful of times. This chain connects TRBV19 to TRBJ2-7, with D perhaps matching TRBD1 (5 bases). V was pared by 0 bases and J by 4 bases, with 7 bases between. This CDR3 region has 13 residues. The germline CDR1 and CDR2 sequences are LNHDA and SQIVND (reference sequence). The CDR3 here is CASSIDAGYEQYF. CDR3 DNA sequence: TGTGCCAGTAGTATAGATGCAGGGTACGAGCAGTACTTC.

This chain connects TRBV7-2 to TRBJ1-5; D is undetermined. V lost 6 bases, J lost 1 base, and 13 bases lay in between. Looked up from germline, CDR1 is SGHTA and CDR2 is FQGNSA. The CDR3 loop spans 15 amino acids. The CDR3 region has the DNA TGTGCCAGCAGAAGACACTTAAACAGCAATCAGCCCCAGCATTTT. Translating it yields CASRRHLNSNQPQHF.

This clonotype came up a few times. The chain employs TRBV7-3 and TRBJ2-3; unclear D gene. V lost 8 bases and J 15 bases, leaving 27 bases between the germline ends. The CDR3 runs to 14 residues. Germline loops: CDR1 SGHTA, CDR2 FQGTGA. CDR3 in DNA: TGTGCCAGCTCAAGACCGGGCAACGCCGTTGAACACTATTTT. Translating it yields CASSRPGNAVEHYF.

The CDR3 nucleotides are TGTGCCAGCAGCTTCTCTGTCCCGCAAGAGACCCAGTACTTC. This encodes CASSFSVPQETQYF. The rearrangement joins TRBV11-1 to TRBJ2-5; unclear D gene. Germline lookup yields CDR1 SGHAT and CDR2 FQDESV (reference sequence). The CDR3 consists of 14 residues. The V end was cut by 3 bases, the J end by 2 bases, with 10 bases between.

CDR3 residues: CASSYHSGGFSHYQFF. In DNA, the CDR3 is TGTGCCAGCAGCTATCATAGCGGGGGGTTTTCCCATTACCAGTTCTTC. The V call is TRBV7-8, the J call TRBJ2-1; 10 bases fit TRBD2. CDR1 is SGHVS and CDR2 is FQNEAQ in the germline V gene. The junction had 16 bases not matched to a gene; V was cut back by 4 bases and J by 13 bases. This CDR3 region has 16 residues. Full variable domain (outside the CDR3, taken from reference TRBV7-8 and TRBJ2-1): GAGVSQSPRYKVAKRGQDVALRCDPISGHVSLFWYQQALGQGPEFLTYFQNEAQLDKSGLPSDRFFAERPEGSVSTLKIQRTQQEDSAVYLCASSYHSGGFSHYQFFGPGTRLTVL.

The rearrangement links TRBV5-6 to TRBJ1-2; weak D call: TRBD1 (5 bases). This CDR3 has 15 residues. Germline loops: CDR1 SGHDT, CDR2 YYEEEE. Trimming cost V 0 bases and J 3 bases, with 12 bases left between them. The CDR3 loop is CASSLARDADYGYTF. DNA for the CDR3: TGTGCCAGCAGCTTGGCGAGGGACGCCGACTATGGCTACACCTTC.

This clonotype was detected once. The junction and the germline gene differ at one end; a read error may be behind it. DNA of the CDR3: TGTGCCACCAGCAGACGAACCTCCCAAGAGCCCCAGACCTTC. Translating it yields CATSRRTSQEPQTF. This chain links TRBV7-6 with TRBJ2-5; D gene ambiguous. Per the germline V gene, CDR1 is SGHVS and CDR2 is FNYEAQ. CDR3 length equals 14 residues. The full variable domain, in which reference TRBV7-6 and TRBJ2-5 provide the parts outside the CDR3, is GAGVSQSPRYKVTKRGQDVALRCDPISGHVSLYWYRQALGQGPEFLTYFNYEAQQDKSGLPNDRFSAERPEGSISTLTIQRTEQRDSAMYRCATSRRTSQEPQTFGPGTRLLVL.

This chain uses TRBV7-2 with TRBJ2-7; D is possibly TRBD2 (6 bases). The CDR3 totals 15 residues. With 0 bases removed from V and 13 bases from J, the gap between germline ends came to 22 bases. The V gene's germline CDR1 is SGHTA and CDR2 FQGNSA. CDR3 sequence (DNA): TGTGCCAGCAGCTTAGCGGGAGGTCCCGACTCGCAGTATTACTTC. Amino acids: CASSLAGGPDSQYYF.

This chain connects TRBV12-5 to TRBJ2-1, with D possibly being TRBD2 (6 bases). Trimming left V 4 bases short and J 9 bases short, with 16 bases between. Germline-derived CDR1 and CDR2 are LGHNT and FRNRAP. The length of the CDR3 is 14 residues. The CDR3 DNA follows: TGTGCTAGTGGTTGGCGGGAAGTCGAGAGTGAGCAGTTCTTC. Protein: CASGWREVESEQFF.

The chain couples TRBV9 to TRBJ2-1, with TRBD2 matching over 8 bases. The CDR3 is 17 amino acids. V lost 3 bases, J lost 5 bases, and 13 bases stayed unmatched. From germline, CDR1 is SGDLS and CDR2 YYNGEE. Written as DNA, the CDR3 is TGTGCCAGCAGCGAGATGCCGGGGGGGCCGCCGAACAATGAGCAGTTCTTC. Protein sequence: CASSEMPGGPPNNEQFF.

To note about this clonotype: The junction does not match germline at one end; this may be a read error. J is TRBJ2-3 and V is TRBV7-4, with 7 bases lining up with TRBD1. The germline CDR1 and CDR2 sequences are SGHVT and SQSDAQ. CDR3 length: 14 residues. The CDR3 region is CASSPTGTAPPGAF. In DNA, the CDR3 is TGTGCCAGCAGCCCAACCGGGACAGCCCCGCCTGGGGCCTTT.

This clonotype has only one observation. This chain uses TRBV11-2 with TRBJ2-7; TRBD1 is a possible D gene (6 bases). The germline V gene has CDR1 SGHAT and CDR2 FQNNGV. Trimming removed 2 bases at V and 1 base at J, with 21 bases between. CDR3 size: 18 residues. CDR3 in amino acids: CASSLPDTWTALSYEQYF. CDR3 DNA sequence: TGTGCCAGCAGCTTACCCGACACGTGGACAGCCCTTTCCTACGAGCAGTACTTC.

This chain links TRBV6-5 with TRBJ2-7, with D tentatively TRBD1 (6 bases). Germline assignment: CDR1 MNHEY and CDR2 SVGAGI. Trimming removed 2 bases at V and 9 bases at J, with 17 bases between. This CDR3 contains 14 residues. The CDR3 coding sequence is TGTGCCAGCAGTTACGTACAGGGTAACTCCGGGCAGTACTTC. Its protein is CASSYVQGNSGQYF.

Concerning this clonotype: At one of its ends the junction is not consistent with the germline gene, which may arise from a read error. The genes are TRBV20-1 and TRBJ1-4; D unclear. The germline V gene encodes CDR1 DFQATT and CDR2 SNEGSKA (reference sequence). CDR3 size: 9 residues. The CDR3 reads CSARSREQF. In nucleotides, the CDR3 is TGCAGTGCTAGGTCCCGGGAGCAGTTT.

In regard to this clonotype: One junction end does not reproduce the germline sequence, and a read error may be involved. The chain employs TRBV2 and TRBJ2-1; 7 bases line up with TRBD2. The CDR3 contains 13 residues. Germline assignment: CDR1 SNHLY and CDR2 FYNNEI. CDR3 coding DNA: TGCGCCAGCAGTAACGGGGGGATCGATGAGCAGTTCTTC. This codes for CASSNGGIDEQFF.

This chain links TRBV9 with TRBJ2-1; no definite D call. The CDR3 totals 16 residues. From germline, CDR1 is SGDLS and CDR2 YYNGEE. V lost 4 bases to trimming and J lost 9 bases, with 23 bases between them. The CDR3 is CASSLGSGTQYVEQFF. The CDR3 bases are TGTGCCAGCAGCCTAGGGTCAGGAACGCAGTATGTTGAGCAGTTCTTC.

Only one count was recorded for this clonotype. Since no conserved phenylalanine or tryptophan closes the CDR3, a read error is the likely cause. It is unclear where the CDR3 begins or ends on the DNA, so no DNA is shown, and the CDR3 is as TCRdb lists it. The chain is built from TRBV7-9 and TRBJ2-3; the table's D call, TRBD1, has no DNA check behind it. The CDR3 has 13 amino acids, counting both end residues. CDR1 is SEHNR and CDR2 is FQNEAQ in the germline V gene (reference sequence). The CDR3 spells CASGYGGTDGENV.

The rearrangement joins TRBV5-1 to TRBJ1-2, with a possible D match to TRBD1 (6 bases). Trimming left V 4 bases short and J 12 bases short, with 19 bases between. The CDR3 runs 13 residues. The germline V gene has CDR1 SGHRS and CDR2 YFSETQ. This chain's CDR3 is CASSHPLGGRNTF. The CDR3 DNA is TGCGCCAGCAGCCATCCCTTAGGGGGAAGAAACACCTTC.

This chain uses TRBV9 with TRBJ2-3; D is unresolved. CDR3 length: 14 amino acids. V was pared by 0 bases and J by 5 bases, with 10 bases between. Per germline, CDR1 SGDLS and CDR2 YYNGEE. The CDR3 loop reads CASSVGIGQDTQYF. CDR3 coding DNA: TGTGCCAGCAGCGTAGGAATAGGGCAAGATACGCAGTATTTT.